The 25 T cell receptor beta chains below were found in one sample sequenced in a study of blood T cell repertoires in COVID-19. TCRdb keeps only in-frame clones here, not all; method: immunoSEQ multiplex PCR. The sample includes around 370,000 clones, around 89% of them seen just once. The sequencing input was PBMCs or T cells enriched from blood (not recorded which). The receptors come from a woman under 30 who had recovered from COVID-19.

The chain links TRBV19 to TRBJ2-5, with TRBD1 matching 9 bases. The CDR3 totals 15 residues. Germline loops: CDR1 LNHDA, CDR2 SQIVND (reference sequence). Trimming cost V 5 bases and J 2 bases; bases outside gene matches: 6. CDR3 sequence (DNA): TGTGCCAGTAGTGGGGGGACAGGGATACAAGAGACCCAGTACTTC. Translation: CASSGGTGIQETQYF.

V is TRBV14 and J is TRBJ1-5, with D perhaps matching TRBD1 (6 bases). V lost 4 bases and J 2 bases, leaving 9 bases between the germline ends. The CDR3 is made up of 14 amino acids. Germline CDR1 is SGHDN and CDR2 is FVKESK. The CDR3 sequence is CASSPQGRNQPQHF. CDR3 DNA sequence: TGTGCCAGCAGCCCACAGGGACGCAATCAGCCCCAGCATTTT.

J is TRBJ2-7 and V is TRBV6-4; 11 bases align to TRBD1. Germline trimming cut 5 bases from V and 6 bases from J; bases unmatched to any gene: 3. This CDR3 contains 13 residues. CDR1 and CDR2 from the germline V gene are MRHNA and SNTAGT. The CDR3 sequence is CASSPGTGGEQYF. The DNA for the CDR3 is TGTGCCAGCAGTCCCGGGACAGGGGGCGAGCAGTACTTC.

The chain employs TRBV6-5 and TRBJ2-1; perhaps TRBD1 as D (7 bases). Deletions cut 6 bases from V and 7 bases from J, with 19 bases between. The germline V gene encodes CDR1 MNHEY and CDR2 SVGAGI. CDR3 size: 15 residues. Here the CDR3 reads CASRHPGARGNEQFF. DNA for the CDR3: TGTGCCAGCAGGCACCCGGGGGCCAGGGGGAATGAGCAGTTCTTC.

The chain recombines TRBV4-3 with TRBJ2-1; weak D call: TRBD2 (5 bases). V gave up 0 bases and J gave up 7 bases, with 13 bases separating them. Germline V lookup: CDR1 LGHNA, CDR2 YSLEER. The CDR3 length is 15 residues. The CDR3 region has the DNA TGCGCCAGCAGCCAAGATTTTCCCACGGGGAATGAGCAGTTCTTC. As protein: CASSQDFPTGNEQFF.

The rearrangement joins TRBV12-2 to TRBJ1-1; TRBD1, the D gene given by the table, was not confirmed from the DNA. TRBV12-2 is assigned pseudogene status. The CDR3 loop spans 18 amino acids. As DNA, the CDR3 is TGTGCAAGTCGCTTGCAGGACAGGGCCCTAGAGGGGAACACTGAAGCTTTCTTT. It yields the protein CASRLQDRALEGNTEAFF.

This clone was detected only once. This chain links TRBV7-2 with TRBJ1-2; 8 nucleotides align to TRBD1. The CDR3 has 15 residues. The V segment lost 4 bases and the J segment 1 base; nucleotides outside the gene matches: 5. CDR1 SGHTA and CDR2 FQGNSA come from the germline V gene. In DNA form, the CDR3 reads TGTGCCAGCAGCTCCACAGGGGGAAATAACTATGGCTACACCTTC. Amino acids: CASSSTGGNNYGYTF.

The chain carries TRBV18 and TRBJ1-1, with a weak D call TRBD1 (5 bases). CDR3 length equals 14 residues. Trimming pared 3 bases from V and 1 base from J, leaving 9 bases between. The V gene's germline CDR1 is KGHSH and CDR2 LQKENI. The CDR3 DNA sequence: TGTGCCAGCTCACCTCGACAGACGAACACTGAAGCTTTCTTT. This translates into CASSPRQTNTEAFF.

The rearrangement joins TRBV3-1 (or the pseudogene TRBV3-2) to TRBJ1-2; perhaps TRBD1 as D (6 bases). The V end was cut by 2 bases, the J end by 7 bases, with 20 bases between. CDR1 is LGHDT, CDR2 YNNKEL, per germline (reference sequence). The CDR3 runs to 16 residues. CDR3 nucleotides: TGTGCCAGCAGCCAAACCCCTGGCAGGGGCGCGGGTGGCTACACCTTC. Protein sequence: CASSQTPGRGAGGYTF.

V gene TRBV19 combines with J gene TRBJ2-2; D may be TRBD1 (6 bases). With 7 bases removed from V and 1 base from J, the gap between germline ends came to 19 bases. The CDR3 spans 17 residues. The germline CDR1 and CDR2 sequences are LNHDA and SQIVND (reference sequence). The CDR3 coding sequence is TGTGCCAGTAACTCACAGGGAAGGCCCTGGAACACCGGGGAGCTGTTTTTT. Protein sequence: CASNSQGRPWNTGELFF. Together with reference TRBV19 and TRBJ2-2, the CDR3 gives the full variable domain: DGGITQSPKYLFRKEGQNVTLSCEQNLNHDAMYWYRQDPGQGLRLIYYSQIVNDFQKGDIAEGYSVSREKKESFPLTVTSAQKNPTAFYLCASNSQGRPWNTGELFFGEGSRLTVL.

The chain combines TRBV7-9 with TRBJ2-1; 12 bases are shared with TRBD1. The CDR3 has 19 amino acids. Trimming took 1 base from V and 5 from J; bases not matched to a gene: 12. Per germline, CDR1 SEHNR and CDR2 FQNEAQ (reference sequence). For the CDR3, the DNA is TGTGCCAGCAGCTTAGATTTTGGGTCGGGACAGGGGGCCAACAATGAGCAGTTCTTC. Residues: CASSLDFGSGQGANNEQFF.

The chain is built from TRBV10-3 and TRBJ2-7, with D perhaps matching TRBD2 (7 bases). Germline loops: CDR1 ENHRY, CDR2 SYGVKD. The CDR3 covers 14 residues. V was cut by 2 bases and J by 2 bases, with 10 bases left in between. The CDR3 region has the DNA TGTGCCATCAGTGAGAGGGGGGGTCCCTACGAGCAGTACTTC. Amino acid sequence: CAISERGGPYEQYF.

V gene TRBV5-1 combines with J gene TRBJ2-2, with D possibly TRBD1 on 6 matching bases. V lost 5 bases and J 5 bases, leaving 16 bases between the germline ends. The CDR3 is 15 residues long. From germline, CDR1 is SGHRS and CDR2 YFSETQ. CDR3 DNA: TGCGCCAGCAGTGTGGGGGCCCTTTCGACCGGGGAGCTGTTTTTT. This codes for CASSVGALSTGELFF. Complete variable domain (other parts from reference TRBV5-1 and TRBJ2-2): KAGVTQTPRYLIKTRGQQVTLSCSPISGHRSVSWYQQTPGQGLQFLFEYFSETQRNKGNFPGRFSGRQFSNSRSEMNVSTLELGDSALYLCASSVGALSTGELFFGEGSRLTVL.

The chain combines TRBV3-1 (or the pseudogene TRBV3-2) with TRBJ1-2; no firm D call. The CDR3 has 13 amino acids. CDR1 and CDR2 from the germline V gene are LGHDT and YNNKEL (reference sequence). V was pared by 1 base and J by 4 bases, with 7 bases between. For the CDR3, the DNA is TGTGCCAGCAGCCAAGCGGTTGGCTATGGCTACACCTTC. Its translation: CASSQAVGYGYTF.

The chain uses TRBV10-2 and TRBJ1-3, with a weak D call TRBD1 (5 bases). CDR1 is WSHSY and CDR2 is SAAADI in the germline V gene. The CDR3 has 15 residues. Trimming took off 6 bases at V and 3 bases at J, with 15 bases between the two ends. CDR3 coding DNA: TGCGCCAGCAGAACCCAGGGAACGGGTGGAAACACCATATATTTT. Protein product: CASRTQGTGGNTIYF.

The genes are TRBV4-2 and TRBJ1-2; a possible D gene is TRBD1 (5 bases). This CDR3 is 15 amino acids long. The germline V gene has CDR1 LGHNA and CDR2 YNFKEQ. V dropped 0 bases and J dropped 2 bases, with 10 bases sitting between them. CDR3 amino acids: CASSQDEEGNYGYTF. The CDR3 DNA reads TGTGCCAGCAGCCAAGATGAGGAGGGGAACTATGGCTACACCTTC.

V gene TRBV19 combines with J gene TRBJ1-1; D possibly corresponds to TRBD1 (5 bases). The CDR3 runs to 13 residues. Germline CDR1 reads LNHDA; CDR2 reads SQIVND (reference sequence). Trimming cost V 6 bases and J 7 bases, with 15 bases left between them. CDR3 DNA: TGTGCCAGTAGCCTCGACAGCGCACTTGAAGCTTTCTTT. Its protein is CASSLDSALEAFF. The complete variable domain, with remaining parts taken from reference TRBV19 and TRBJ1-1, reads DGGITQSPKYLFRKEGQNVTLSCEQNLNHDAMYWYRQDPGQGLRLIYYSQIVNDFQKGDIAEGYSVSREKKESFPLTVTSAQKNPTAFYLCASSLDSALEAFFGQGTRLTVV.

On this clone: This CDR3 is also generated by other DNA sequences in the sample. The genes are TRBV19 and TRBJ1-2, with TRBD1 identical over 8 bases. V lost 5 bases and J lost 4; bases outside the gene matches: 3. Germline V gene sequence: CDR1 LNHDA, CDR2 SQIVND (reference sequence). The CDR3 sequence is 13 residues long. The CDR3 is CASSPGTGYGYTF. The CDR3, as DNA: TGTGCCAGTAGTCCGGGGACAGGCTATGGCTACACCTTC.

The chain recombines TRBV30 with TRBJ2-1; D unclear. Trimming removed 3 bases from V and 0 bases from J, with 6 bases in between. Germline CDR1 GTSNPN, CDR2 SVGIG (reference sequence). This CDR3 is built from 13 residues. The CDR3 loop reads CAWSLSSYNEQFF. The CDR3 coding sequence is TGTGCCTGGAGCCTTAGCTCCTACAATGAGCAGTTCTTC. Complete variable domain (other parts from reference TRBV30 and TRBJ2-1): SQTIHQWPATLVQPVGSPLSLECTVEGTSNPNLYWYRQAAGRGLQLLFYSVGIGQISSEVPQNLSASRPQDRQFILSSKKLLLSDSGFYLCAWSLSSYNEQFFGPGTRLTVL.

This chain joins TRBV5-1 and TRBJ1-4, with TRBD1 matching over 12 bases. This CDR3 contains 16 residues. The germline V gene encodes CDR1 SGHRS and CDR2 YFSETQ. After removal of 4 bases from V and 8 bases from J, the junction contained 9 bases not matched to a gene. The CDR3 nucleotides are TGCGCCAGCAGCATGGGACAGGGGGCCCACGGAGAAAAACTGTTTTTT. Translating gives CASSMGQGAHGEKLFF.

J is TRBJ1-3 and V is TRBV2; 7 bases line up with TRBD1. The length of the CDR3 is 16 residues. Germline CDR1 SNHLY, CDR2 FYNNEI. Losses at the gene ends were 2 bases for V and 0 bases for J; bases not matched to a gene: 4. This CDR3 reads CASSERGPSSGNTIYF. CDR3 bases: TGTGCCAGCAGTGAAAGGGGGCCCAGCTCTGGAAACACCATATATTTT.

The chain is built from TRBV4-2 and TRBJ2-2, with 10 positions matching TRBD2. V lost 4 bases to trimming and J lost 0 bases; unmatched junction nucleotides: 8. In germline, CDR1 is LGHNA, CDR2 YNFKEQ. CDR3 length equals 18 residues. The CDR3 loop is CASSPRISGGTNTGELFF. CDR3 sequence (DNA): TGTGCCAGCAGCCCAAGGATTAGCGGGGGGACGAACACCGGGGAGCTGTTTTTT.

The chain is built from TRBV29-1 and TRBJ1-3, with no clear D. V gave up 1 base and J gave up 6 bases, with 10 bases separating them. The CDR3 is 13 amino acids. The germline V gene encodes CDR1 SQVTM and CDR2 ANQGSEA. In nucleotides, the CDR3 is TGCAGCGTTGAAGCGGTGAGGAAAAACACCATATATTTT. Translating gives CSVEAVRKNTIYF. The complete variable domain, with remaining parts taken from reference TRBV29-1 and TRBJ1-3, reads SAVISQKPSRDICQRGTSLTIQCQVDSQVTMMFWYRQQPGQSLTLIATANQGSEATYESGFVIDKFPISRPNLTFSTLTVSNMSPEDSSIYLCSVEAVRKNTIYFGEGSWLTVV.

The chain combines TRBV4-1 with TRBJ2-5; 8 positions agree with TRBD1. The V segment lost 1 base and the J segment 5 bases; nucleotides outside the gene matches: 6. The CDR3 spans 15 residues. CDR1 is MGHRA, CDR2 YSYEKL, per germline. The CDR3 sequence: CASSQGTGPGETQYF. The CDR3, as DNA: TGCGCCAGCAGCCAAGGGACAGGGCCTGGGGAGACCCAGTACTTC.

CDR3 nucleotide sequence: TGTGCCAGCAGTTACGCCGGTTCGAACACCGGGGAGCTGTTTTTT. Translated, it gives CASSYAGSNTGELFF. This chain uses TRBV6-5 with TRBJ2-2; no clear D gene. Per germline, CDR1 MNHEY and CDR2 SVGAGI. This CDR3 spans 15 amino acids. V lost 2 bases, J lost 0 bases, and 7 bases lay in between.